These 5 T cell receptor beta chains were sequenced from one sample in a study of blood T cell repertoires in COVID-19. Here immunoSEQ multiplex PCR was the method, and the copy in TCRdb shows in-frame clones only, minus some. The sample contains about 48,000 clones, about three quarters of which appear only once. The sequencing sample was made of peripheral blood. The receptors were sampled from a human donor with active or convalescent COVID-19. The donor label of this sample is uncertain.

Here the CDR3 reads CASSLYRGLDIQYF. The CDR3 DNA sequence: TGTGCCAGCAGTTTATATAGGGGGCTCGACATTCAGTACTTC. The chain links TRBV27 to TRBJ2-4, with 7 bases aligning to TRBD1. With V trimmed by 1 base and J by 8 bases, 5 bases remained unmatched. The CDR3 runs 14 residues. The germline CDR1 and CDR2 sequences are MNHEY and SMNVEV (reference sequence).

This chain links TRBV6-5 with TRBJ2-1, with D unresolved. The CDR3 consists of 13 residues. The V gene's germline CDR1 is MNHEY and CDR2 SVGAGI. Trimming removed 8 bases from V and 3 bases from J, with 11 bases in between. The CDR3 region is CASGQNFYNEQFF. The CDR3, as DNA: TGTGCCAGCGGTCAAAACTTCTACAATGAGCAGTTCTTC.

The V gene is TRBV15, the J gene TRBJ1-4, with a tentative D call TRBD1 (5 bases). The CDR3 covers 16 residues. The V gene's germline CDR1 is LNHNV and CDR2 YYDKDF (reference sequence). The V end lost 0 bases, the J end lost 8 bases, and 16 bases lay between the germline ends. CDR3 loop: CATSRDRSGGGEKLFF. The CDR3 DNA sequence: TGTGCCACCAGCAGAGATCGATCGGGGGGTGGAGAAAAACTGTTTTTT.

This chain uses TRBV18 with TRBJ2-1; 7 bases are a match to TRBD1. Germline loops: CDR1 KGHSH, CDR2 LQKENI. This CDR3 region has 15 residues. J was trimmed by 2 bases and V by 6 bases; bases with no gene match: 7. The CDR3 sequence: CASSPTGEAYNEQFF. Here the CDR3 DNA reads TGTGCCAGCTCTCCCACAGGGGAAGCCTACAATGAGCAGTTCTTC.

The V gene is TRBV6-2 or TRBV6-3, the J gene TRBJ2-1, with 7 bases aligning to TRBD1. CDR3 length: 20 residues. V was clipped by 0 bases and J by 6 bases; unmatched bases: 20. Germline V gene data show CDR1 as MNHEY and CDR2 as SVGEGT. DNA for the CDR3: TGTGCCAGCAGTTACTCTTGGTGGGGCAGCCGGGACAGAGCTTTCAATGAGCAGTTCTTC. Translated: CASSYSWWGSRDRAFNEQFF.